The rows below give T cell receptor beta chains drawn from one sample of a study of cytomegalovirus exposure and HLA in healthy donors. Sequenced by immunoSEQ multiplex PCR; TCRdb stores in-frame clones only, minus some. This table holds 100,000 to 150,000 clones, roughly two thirds found once. The sample consisted of PBMCs. The receptors were sampled from a man aged 25-45 years in good health and CMV-seropositive. The CDR3 runs from the conserved cysteine through the conserved F or W. D genes are given only for firm matches. A clone size is listed for some rows: how often the clone was seen (once, few, many), or a class if it is expanded.

abundance: .; j_gene: TRBJ1-1; d_gene: .; v_gene: TRBV4-1; CDR3nt: TGCGCCAGCAGCTCCCCCGGGGGTCGAAGGGCGAACACTGAAGCTTTCTTT; CDR3aa: CASSSPGGRRANTEAFF
abundance: .; j_gene: TRBJ2-5; d_gene: .; v_gene: TRBV9; CDR3nt: TGTGCCAGCAGCCCCATCGCCAGGGGTTTGGAGACCCAGTACTTC; CDR3aa: CASSPIARGLETQYF
abundance: .; j_gene: TRBJ2-1; d_gene: .; v_gene: TRBV29-1; CDR3nt: TGCAGCGTTGACCCAGCTAGTGAGCAGTTCTTC; CDR3aa: CSVDPASEQFF
abundance: .; j_gene: TRBJ1-2; d_gene: TRBD1; v_gene: TRBV5-4; CDR3nt: TGTGCCAGCAGCTTGGGGACAGGGGGCAACTATGGCTACACCTTC; CDR3aa: CASSLGTGGNYGYTF
abundance: .; j_gene: TRBJ1-2; d_gene: TRBD1; v_gene: TRBV27; CDR3nt: TGTGCCAGCAGGCGACCGGGACAGCTCGGCTATGGCTACACCTTC; CDR3aa: CASRRPGQLGYGYTF
abundance: .; j_gene: TRBJ1-2; d_gene: .; v_gene: TRBV4-1; CDR3nt: TGCGCCAGCAGCCCCCTTCAGGGCCCCAAGGGGGGCTACACCTTC; CDR3aa: CASSPLQGPKGGYTF
abundance: .; j_gene: TRBJ2-1; d_gene: .; v_gene: TRBV27; CDR3nt: TGTGTCTGGGGGAGGCGCGGGGACTACAATGAGCAGTTCTTC; CDR3aa: CVWGRRGDYNEQFF
abundance: .; j_gene: TRBJ2-2; d_gene: TRBD2; v_gene: TRBV28; CDR3nt: TGTGCCAGCAGTTTCTTCTTTGGACTAGCGGGTCTCACCGGGGAGCTGTTTTTT; CDR3aa: CASSFFFGLAGLTGELFF
abundance: .; j_gene: TRBJ2-2; d_gene: .; v_gene: TRBV25-1; CDR3nt: TGTGCCAGCAGTGCCTCCTCTTTGAACACCGGGGAGCTGTTTTTT; CDR3aa: CASSASSLNTGELFF
abundance: few; j_gene: TRBJ1-1; d_gene: .; v_gene: TRBV5-4; CDR3nt: TGTGCCAGCAGCGTAGACAGGCACACTGAAGCTTTCTTT; CDR3aa: CASSVDRHTEAFF